One and the same sample provided the 17 T cell receptor beta chains below, sequenced in a study of T-cell reconstitution after alpha-beta-depleted transplantation in children. TCRbeta library construction was performed incorporating unique molecular identifiers. MiXCR was run by TCRdb on the PCR reads, yielding one entry per CDR3 protein. The sample shows 85,000 to 120,000 distinct CDR3 sequences, approximately 5.4% of them seen only once. Sequencing used PBMCs, mostly from graft donor cells, obtained 60 days after TCRalphabeta/CD19-depleted stem cell transplant. These receptors all stem from a female patient between 2 and 15 years old who had a stem cell transplant for Fanconi anemia, so the T cells may come from the graft donor.

This clonotype was counted ten times or more. The V call is TRBV28, the J call TRBJ2-7, with 11 positions matching TRBD1. Trimming removed 4 bases from V and 4 bases from J; junction bases left unmatched: 6. This CDR3 region has 15 residues. Germline V gives CDR1 MDHEN, CDR2 SYDVKM. Here the CDR3 reads CASSSAGQGEYEQYF. In DNA form, the CDR3 reads TGTGCCAGCAGTTCGGCGGGACAGGGGGAATACGAGCAGTACTTC.

This clonotype showed up many times. The chain employs TRBV7-8 and TRBJ1-1; D may be TRBD1 (6 bases). V lost 3 bases and J 0 bases, leaving 20 bases between the germline ends. Germline CDR1 is SGHVS and CDR2 is FQNEAQ. The CDR3 is made up of 18 amino acids. CDR3 nucleotide sequence: TGTGCCAGCAGCTTCTTTAGGGGGTTGGGCAATATGAACACTGAAGCTTTCTTT. Amino acid sequence: CASSFFRGLGNMNTEAFF. Based on the CDR3 plus reference TRBV7-8 and TRBJ1-1, the full variable domain is GAGVSQSPRYKVAKRGQDVALRCDPISGHVSLFWYQQALGQGPEFLTYFQNEAQLDKSGLPSDRFFAERPEGSVSTLKIQRTQQEDSAVYLCASSFFRGLGNMNTEAFFGQGTRLTVV.

This clonotype appeared a few times. The V and J genes are TRBV5-6 and TRBJ2-7; TRBD1 matches 8 bases. This CDR3 is 16 amino acids long. In germline, CDR1 is SGHDT, CDR2 YYEEEE. V was pared by 3 bases and J by 5 bases, with 13 bases of the junction left unmatched. CDR3 loop: CASSSPKQGALHEQYF. The CDR3 DNA follows: TGTGCCAGCAGCTCCCCGAAGCAGGGGGCGCTTCACGAGCAGTACTTC. The variable domain in full, completed from reference TRBV5-6 and TRBJ2-7, reads DAGVTQSPTHLIKTRGQQVTLRCSPKSGHDTVSWYQQALGQGPQFIFQYYEEEERQRGNFPDRFSGHQFPNYSSELNVNALLLGDSALYLCASSSPKQGALHEQYFGPGTRLTVT.

This chain joins TRBV5-1 and TRBJ2-1, with 11 bases matching TRBD1. Trimming took 1 base from V and 7 from J; bases not matched to a gene: 10. Germline lookup yields CDR1 SGHRS and CDR2 YFSETQ. This CDR3 spans 17 amino acids. The CDR3 DNA follows: TGCGCCAGCAGCTTGCGGGCTCCGGGACAGGGGGTTAATGAGCAGTTCTTC. Translation: CASSLRAPGQGVNEQFF.

This clonotype is medium-sized (0.01 to 0.1%) by share. The chain carries TRBV4-2 and TRBJ1-1, with TRBD1 as a possible D gene (6 bases). V was trimmed by 2 bases and J by 1 base, leaving 11 bases between them. This CDR3 spans 15 amino acids. Germline V gene lookup returns CDR1 LGHNA and CDR2 YNFKEQ. The CDR3 sequence is CASSQRGHGNTEAFF. The CDR3 nucleotides read TGTGCCAGCAGCCAACGGGGGCACGGGAACACTGAAGCTTTCTTT.

The rearrangement joins TRBV30 to TRBJ1-4; possible D gene TRBD1, 5 bases. This CDR3 is 14 amino acids long. Trimming stripped 0 bases from V and 10 bases from J, with 15 bases between. Germline V gives CDR1 GTSNPN, CDR2 SVGIG (reference sequence). The CDR3 DNA is TGTGCCTGGAGTGTACGGGGGAATCTAGGAAAACTGTTTTTT. As protein: CAWSVRGNLGKLFF.

As regards this clonotype: It may be a read error: a sequence one base away is much more abundant. This CDR3 is missing its conserved last phenylalanine or tryptophan, likely due to a read error. This rearrangement joins TRBV18 to TRBJ2-1; D call uncertain. Trimming stripped 3 bases from V and 0 bases from J, with 3 bases between. Germline assignment: CDR1 KGHSH and CDR2 LQKENI. CDR3 length: 13 amino acids. The CDR3 DNA follows: TGTGCCAGCTCACCGGTCTCCTACAATGAGCAGTTCTGC. It encodes CASSPVSYNEQFC.

The chain joins TRBV29-1 to TRBJ2-7; D perhaps matches TRBD1 (6 bases). Between the trimmed V and J ends, which lost 6 bases and 3 bases, there was a span of 27 bases. The CDR3 extends over 17 amino acids. CDR1 is SQVTM and CDR2 is ANQGSEA in the germline V gene. CDR3 sequence reads: CSVRGQNRVGPNYEQYF. The CDR3 nucleotides read TGCAGCGTGAGGGGCCAAAACAGGGTTGGGCCGAACTACGAGCAGTACTTC.

This clonotype showed up many times. The rearrangement joins TRBV7-2 to TRBJ2-1; TRBD2 is a possible D gene (6 bases). Per the germline V gene, CDR1 is SGHTA and CDR2 is FQGNSA. With 3 bases removed from V and 4 bases from J, the gap between germline ends came to 13 bases. The CDR3 length is 15 residues. CDR3 nucleotide sequence: TGTGCCAGCAGCTTGGGGGGATTCCTATACAATGAGCAGTTCTTC. This sequence encodes CASSLGGFLYNEQFF.

This clonotype was counted at least ten times. J is TRBJ1-2 and V is TRBV20-1; 7 nucleotides agree with TRBD1. Trimming removed 2 bases from V and 4 bases from J; junction bases left unmatched: 13. The germline V gene encodes CDR1 DFQATT and CDR2 SNEGSKA (reference sequence). CDR3 length: 16 residues. CDR3 sequence: CSARPFDRAVRYGYTF. The CDR3 DNA is TGCAGTGCTAGACCATTTGACAGGGCCGTTCGCTATGGCTACACCTTC.

This clonotype has only a few counts. This chain connects TRBV29-1 to TRBJ2-7; TRBD1 agrees at 11 bases. CDR3 length: 14 residues. Trimming cost V 5 bases and J 7 bases; bases outside gene matches: 10. The germline V gene has CDR1 SQVTM and CDR2 ANQGSEA. CDR3 region: CSVMTGQGDLEQYF. The DNA of the CDR3 is TGCAGCGTTATGACGGGACAGGGGGACTTGGAGCAGTACTTC.

This clonotype has just a few counts. The V gene is TRBV11-1, the J gene TRBJ2-3; 14 nucleotides align to TRBD2. The germline V gene has CDR1 SGHAT and CDR2 FQDESV (reference sequence). Trimming removed 4 bases from V and 1 base from J; junction bases left unmatched: 10. This CDR3 has 19 amino acids. This chain's CDR3 is CASSSATSGGAGGTDTQYF. CDR3 coding DNA: TGTGCCAGCAGCTCCGCGACTAGCGGGGGGGCCGGGGGCACAGATACGCAGTATTTT. Together with reference TRBV11-1 and TRBJ2-3, the CDR3 gives the full variable domain: EAEVAQSPRYKITEKSQAVAFWCDPISGHATLYWYRQILGQGPELLVQFQDESVVDDSQLPKDRFSAERLKGVDSTLKIQPAELGDSAMYLCASSSATSGGAGGTDTQYFGPGTRLTVL.

This clonotype was observed at least ten times. CDR3 sequence: CASSLSGTLEETQYF. In nucleotides, the CDR3 is TGTGCCAGCAGTTTGAGCGGGACACTCGAAGAGACCCAGTACTTC. The rearrangement uses TRBV27 and TRBJ2-5; a weak D match, TRBD2 (7 bases). Germline assignment: CDR1 MNHEY and CDR2 SMNVEV (reference sequence). The CDR3 spans 15 residues. V shed 3 bases and J shed 3 bases, with 14 bases lying between them.

This clonotype has at least ten counts. The chain couples TRBV20-1 to TRBJ2-7; D gene unclear. The CDR3 sequence is 12 residues long. V lost 5 bases to trimming and J lost 6 bases, with 14 bases between them. The V gene's germline CDR1 is DFQATT and CDR2 SNEGSKA (reference sequence). The CDR3: CSALNLGSEQYF. The CDR3, as DNA: TGCAGTGCTCTTAATCTGGGAAGCGAGCAGTACTTC.

This clonotype came up many times. The chain joins TRBV7-9 to TRBJ2-1; 11 bases match TRBD1. From germline, CDR1 is SEHNR and CDR2 FQNEAQ (reference sequence). The ends lost 7 bases at V and 4 bases at J; junction bases unmatched: 6. This CDR3 has 15 amino acids. This CDR3 is CASNTGTGGYNEQFF. CDR3 in DNA: TGTGCCAGCAACACCGGGACAGGGGGTTACAATGAGCAGTTCTTC.

The chain carries TRBV18 and TRBJ2-7; 9 bases fit TRBD2. The CDR3 consists of 14 residues. Germline V gene data show CDR1 as KGHSH and CDR2 as LQKENI. Trimming cost V 1 base and J 3 bases; bases outside gene matches: 1. CDR3: CASSPQTSGYEQYF. As DNA, the CDR3 is TGTGCCAGCTCACCACAGACTAGCGGCTACGAGCAGTACTTC.

In this sample, this clonotype turned up many times. The chain carries TRBV25-1 and TRBJ2-2; D possibly corresponds to TRBD2 (6 bases). Per germline, CDR1 MGHDK and CDR2 SYGVNS. V was shortened by 5 bases and J by 6 bases, with 10 bases between the two germline ends. This CDR3 has 13 amino acids. The CDR3 loop is CASSWGDSGELFF. As DNA, the CDR3 is TGTGCCAGCAGTTGGGGGGATTCCGGGGAGCTGTTTTTT. The whole variable domain, remainder taken from reference TRBV25-1 and TRBJ2-2, is EADIYQTPRYLVIGTGKKITLECSQTMGHDKMYWYQQDPGMELHLIHYSYGVNSTEKGDLSSESTVSRIRTEHFPLTLESARPSHTSQYLCASSWGDSGELFFGEGSRLTVL.